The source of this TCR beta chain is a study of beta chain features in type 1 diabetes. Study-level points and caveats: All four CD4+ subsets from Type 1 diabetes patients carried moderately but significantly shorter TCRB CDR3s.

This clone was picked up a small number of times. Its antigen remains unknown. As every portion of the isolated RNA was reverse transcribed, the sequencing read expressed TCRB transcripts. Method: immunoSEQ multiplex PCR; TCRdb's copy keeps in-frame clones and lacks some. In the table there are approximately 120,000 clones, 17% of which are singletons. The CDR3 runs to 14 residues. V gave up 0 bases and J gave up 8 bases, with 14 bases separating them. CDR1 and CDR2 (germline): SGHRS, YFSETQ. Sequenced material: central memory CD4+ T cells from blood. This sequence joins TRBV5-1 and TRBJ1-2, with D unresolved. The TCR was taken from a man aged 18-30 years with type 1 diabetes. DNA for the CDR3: TGCGCCAGCAGCTTGGAGCGGACTACTATGGGCTACACCTTC. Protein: CASSLERTTMGYTF.